This is a list of T cell receptor beta chains from one sample in a study of response to subunit inactivated influenza vaccine. TCRdb ran MiXCR on the RT-PCR reads and lists one entry per CDR3 protein. The sample has 800,000 or so distinct CDR3 sequences; approximately 21% are singletons. The sample in question was PBMCs from blood, obtained about 5 days after vaccination. Receptors originate from a man between 50 and 59 years old who received an inactivated influenza vaccine. Each CDR3 is given with its conserved first and last residue. D genes are given only for firm matches. Some rows mark clone size as missing; the rest say once, few, many or name a class of expanded clone.

d_call,clone_size,j_call,v_call,cdr3_aa,cdr3_nt
-,-,TRBJ1-5,TRBV4-3,CASSQDISGNQPQHF,TGCGCCAGCAGCCAAGATATTTCGGGGAATCAGCCCCAGCATTTT
TRBD1,-,TRBJ2-1,TRBV6-5,CASSYSTGTYNEQFF,TGTGCCAGCAGTTACTCGACAGGGACCTACAATGAGCAGTTCTTC
-,few,TRBJ2-1,TRBV20-1,CSARERGSSYNEQFF,TGCAGTGCTAGAGAACGGGGGAGCTCCTACAATGAGCAGTTCTTC
-,-,TRBJ2-3,TRBV28,CASRSGGDNTDTQYF,TGTGCCAGCAGGTCCGGAGGGGACAACACAGATACGCAGTATTTT
TRBD2,few,TRBJ2-7,TRBV3-1,CASAGLEYEQYF,TGTGCCAGCGCGGGACTAGAATACGAGCAGTACTTC
-,few,TRBJ1-1,TRBV18,CASTTTGLGTEAFF,TGTGCCAGCACTACAACAGGGTTGGGCACTGAAGCTTTCTTT
TRBD2,few,TRBJ2-7,TRBV28,CASSLPEIAGDDYEQYF,TGTGCCAGCAGTTTACCCGAGATAGCGGGAGATGATTACGAGCAGTACTTC
-,-,TRBJ1-1,TRBV14,CASSHKGRDSQAFF,TGTGCCAGCAGCCATAAAGGTCGGGATTCCCAAGCTTTCTTT
TRBD1,-,TRBJ2-1,TRBV20-1,CSAQIGQGAGNEQFF,TGCAGTGCCCAGATCGGACAGGGGGCGGGCAATGAGCAGTTCTTC
-,many,TRBJ1-2,TRBV12-3/TRBV12-4,CASSQDLYGYTF,TGTGCCAGCAGTCAGGACTTATATGGCTACACCTTC
-,-,TRBJ2-5,TRBV7-2,CASSLAWGAGKTQYF,TGTGCCAGCAGCTTAGCATGGGGGGCGGGTAAGACCCAGTACTTC
-,few,TRBJ2-7,TRBV29-1,CSVMGAFMGEQYF,TGCAGCGTGATGGGAGCGTTTATGGGCGAGCAGTACTTC
-,few,TRBJ2-6,TRBV12-3/TRBV12-4,CASSPGTGANVLTF,TGTGCCAGCAGCCCAGGTACTGGGGCCAACGTCCTGACTTTC
-,few,TRBJ2-3,TRBV4-1,CASSQARRPLSTDTQYF,TGCGCCAGCAGCCAAGCGCGTCGGCCCCTTAGCACAGATACGCAGTATTTT
-,few,TRBJ2-1,TRBV28,CASFGFSGSYNEQFF,TGTGCCAGCTTTGGCTTTTCGGGCTCCTACAATGAGCAGTTCTTC
-,-,TRBJ2-1,TRBV12-3/TRBV12-4,CASRYTSFEYNEQFF,TGTGCCAGCAGGTATACTAGTTTTGAGTACAATGAGCAGTTCTTC
-,-,TRBJ2-5,TRBV12-3/TRBV12-4,CASRRSGQETQYF,TGTGCCAGCAGGCGATCGGGCCAAGAGACCCAGTACTTC
-,few,TRBJ2-4,TRBV20-1,CSATTASENIQYF,TGCAGTGCTACTACAGCCAGCGAAAACATTCAGTACTTC
TRBD1,few,TRBJ2-3,TRBV10-3,CAISVRTGGLDTQYF,TGTGCCATCAGTGTGAGGACAGGGGGCTTAGATACGCAGTATTTT
-,-,TRBJ1-4,TRBV7-2,CASSQAGVNEKLFF,TGTGCCAGCAGCCAAGCCGGGGTTAATGAAAAACTGTTTTTT
-,-,TRBJ1-2,TRBV12-3/TRBV12-4,CASSLVVLDF,TGTGCCAGCAGCCTCGTAGTACTGGACTTC
TRBD1,few,TRBJ2-7,TRBV27,CASSYGTGRTYEQYF,TGTGCCAGCAGTTATGGGACAGGGAGGACCTACGAGCAGTACTTC
TRBD1,-,TRBJ2-3,TRBV3-1,CASSLPTGIGTDTQYF,TGTGCCAGCAGCCTACCGACAGGGATAGGCACAGATACGCAGTATTTT
-,few,TRBJ1-4,TRBV3-1,CASSQESSRQVF,TGTGCCAGCAGCCAAGAATCGAGTCGGCAGGTATTT
-,-,TRBJ2-1,TRBV5-8,CASSLTVIYYNEQFF,TGTGCCAGCAGCTTGACAGTAATATACTACAATGAGCAGTTCTTC
-,-,TRBJ2-1,TRBV20-1,CSASSLKAWGNEQFF,TGCAGTGCTAGTTCTTTGAAGGCGTGGGGGAATGAGCAGTTCTTC
-,-,TRBJ2-3,TRBV7-2,CASSPQGAVADTQYF,TGTGCCAGCAGCCCGCAGGGTGCAGTAGCAGATACGCAGTATTTT
-,few,TRBJ1-1,TRBV20-1,CSARWGADTEAFF,TGCAGTGCTAGGTGGGGTGCGGACACTGAAGCTTTCTTT
-,-,TRBJ1-2,TRBV25-1,CASSELREDGYTF,TGTGCCAGCAGTGAATTACGGGAGGATGGCTACACCTTC
TRBD2,few,TRBJ2-5,TRBV9,CASSNRLAGVGETQYF,TGTGCCAGCAGCAACCGACTAGCGGGAGTCGGGGAGACCCAGTACTTC
TRBD2,-,TRBJ2-1,TRBV7-3,CASSPMPLSGSPNEQFF,TGTGCCAGCAGCCCGATGCCTCTTAGCGGGAGCCCCAATGAGCAGTTCTTC
TRBD2,-,TRBJ2-1,TRBV7-9,CASSIRTSGNNEQFF,TGTGCCAGCAGCATAAGGACTAGCGGGAATAATGAGCAGTTCTTC
-,-,TRBJ1-1,TRBV6-4,CASSEGGLRTEAFF,TGTGCCAGCAGTGAAGGGGGTCTGCGCACTGAAGCTTTCTTT
-,few,TRBJ2-3,TRBV6-1,CASREAPLLADTQYF,TGTGCCAGCAGGGAAGCCCCACTCCTGGCCGATACGCAGTATTTT
TRBD2,few,TRBJ2-2,TRBV11-1,CASSLSRLAGAGELFF,TGTGCCAGCAGCTTAAGTCGTCTAGCGGGAGCCGGGGAGCTGTTTTTT
-,few,TRBJ2-1,TRBV20-1,CSARSRLMPYGEQFF,TGCAGTGCTAGATCCCGACTGATGCCCTATGGTGAGCAGTTCTTC
-,few,TRBJ2-1,TRBV5-1,CASSLVGQSYNEQFF,TGCGCCAGCAGCTTGGTCGGGCAGTCCTACAATGAGCAGTTCTTC
-,few,TRBJ2-4,TRBV2,CASSVQGNIQYF,TGTGCCAGCAGTGTCCAGGGAAACATTCAGTACTTC
-,-,TRBJ2-7,TRBV6-2/TRBV6-3,CASSYSTTSRLYEQYF,TGTGCCAGCAGTTACTCGACAACTAGCCGACTCTACGAGCAGTACTTC
-,-,TRBJ2-3,TRBV7-2,CASSLQRSSVNTQYF,TGTGCCAGCAGCTTGCAGCGGTCGTCTGTAAATACGCAGTATTTT
TRBD1,-,TRBJ2-7,TRBV20-1,CSASSFRQGAYEQYF,TGCAGTGCTAGTTCCTTCCGACAGGGGGCTTACGAGCAGTACTTC
TRBD2,few,TRBJ2-3,TRBV7-8,CASSLGLAGTHSTQYF,TGTGCCAGCAGCTTAGGACTAGCGGGGACGCATAGTACGCAGTATTTT
-,few,TRBJ1-5,TRBV6-1,CASSETALGNQPQHF,TGTGCCAGCAGTGAAACCGCCCTAGGTAATCAGCCCCAGCATTTT
-,few,TRBJ2-5,TRBV20-1,CSAREVGETQYF,TGCAGTGCTAGAGAGGTTGGGGAGACCCAGTACTTC
-,-,TRBJ2-3,TRBV5-4,CATGGQDESDTQYF,TGTGCCACCGGGGGTCAGGATGAGTCAGATACGCAGTATTTT
-,few,TRBJ1-1,TRBV7-2,CASSFMVGEAFF,TGTGCCAGCAGCTTTATGGTAGGTGAAGCTTTCTTT
-,few,TRBJ1-2,TRBV6-5,CASSYDRTANYGYTF,TGTGCCAGCAGTTACGACAGAACAGCTAACTATGGCTACACCTTC
-,few,TRBJ1-2,TRBV6-1,CASSNGLANYGYTF,TGTGCCAGCAGCAACGGACTGGCAAACTATGGCTACACCTTC
TRBD2,-,TRBJ2-3,TRBV28,CASSGTTTSGRSDTQYF,TGTGCCAGCTCCGGAACCACTACTAGCGGGAGATCAGATACGCAGTATTTT
-,few,TRBJ2-3,TRBV29-1,CSVSTPQSPSTDTQYF,TGCAGCGTATCTACCCCACAGAGCCCTAGCACAGATACGCAGTATTTT
-,once,TRBJ2-1,TRBV18,CASSPLASPPYEQFF,TGTGCCAGCTCACCACTGGCGAGCCCGCCCTATGAGCAGTTCTTC
-,-,TRBJ1-1,TRBV4-3,CASSTAPGPEAFF,TGCGCCAGCAGCACAGCCCCGGGACCAGAAGCTTTCTTT
-,-,TRBJ1-3,TRBV12-3/TRBV12-4,CASSFELFHAGNTIYF,TGTGCCAGCAGTTTCGAGCTATTCCACGCGGGAAACACCATATATTTT
TRBD1,few,TRBJ1-6,TRBV6-1,CASSQGQGFEPLHF,TGTGCCAGCAGCCAGGGACAGGGGTTCGAACCCCTCCACTTT
-,few,TRBJ1-5,TRBV7-8,CASSAHGASNQPQHF,TGTGCCAGCAGCGCCCATGGGGCCAGCAATCAGCCCCAGCATTTT
-,once,TRBJ1-4,TRBV7-8,CASSLGVDSEKLFF,TGTGCCAGCAGCTTAGGGGTGGATAGTGAAAAACTGTTTTTT
-,few,TRBJ1-5,TRBV18,CASSPKRGGNQPQHF,TGTGCCAGCTCCCCAAAGAGGGGAGGGAATCAGCCCCAGCATTTT
-,few,TRBJ1-5,TRBV20-1,CSARDTRGNQPQHF,TGCAGTGCTAGAGACACCAGGGGAAATCAGCCCCAGCATTTT
-,many,TRBJ1-4,TRBV12-3/TRBV12-4,CASSSGPLEEKLFF,TGTGCCAGCAGCTCGGGCCCGTTAGAAGAAAAACTGTTTTTT
TRBD2,few,TRBJ2-1,TRBV20-1,CSALSGSSYNEQFF,TGCAGTGCACTGAGCGGGAGTTCCTACAATGAGCAGTTCTTC